This passage covers 15 T cell receptor beta chains from one sample sequenced in a study of T cells in Graves' hyperthyroidism and ophthalmopathy (dated by TCRdb to the late 2010s). Library prep was done by multiplex PCR. The instrument was an Illumina HiSeq 2000. Amplification of TCR beta CDR3 regions was carried out from RNA transcripts. The first round of RT-PCR for the TCR CDR3 was performed with the HTBI primer set and the Qiagen OneStep RT-PCR kit. Starting from the raw public reads, TCRdb applied fastp trimming at Q25, assembled clones with MiXCR and retained in-frame beta chains. Entries that share a CDR3 protein sequence are merged under the most common genes and DNA. For this sample there are approximately 380,000 distinct CDR3 sequences; over 11% appear just once. The top ten clones comprise approximately 27% of the sample. Material: blood. Receptor source: a man aged 50 or older with Graves' ophthalmopathy.

The chain carries TRBV5-1 and TRBJ1-2; 7 bases are shared with TRBD1. The length of the CDR3 is 16 residues. With 2 bases clipped from V and 9 bases from J, the junction kept 16 bases outside the gene matches. The germline CDR1 and CDR2 sequences are SGHRS and YFSETQ. The CDR3 DNA is TGCGCCAGCAGCTTCGCAATACCTGACAGGGTCAATAGCTACACCTTC. Its protein product is CASSFAIPDRVNSYTF.

This clonotype showed up many times. The chain has TRBV10-3 and TRBJ2-7; no clear D. The CDR3 has 14 amino acids. Germline lookup yields CDR1 ENHRY and CDR2 SYGVKD. The ends were cut back, 7 bases at V and 0 bases at J, with 13 bases in the middle. CDR3 loop: CAIMSGSSSYEQYF. In DNA, the CDR3 is TGTGCCATCATGTCCGGGTCCTCCTCCTACGAGCAGTACTTC.

The chain combines TRBV27 with TRBJ1-5; D is ambiguous. V lost 8 bases to trimming and J lost 5 bases, with 19 bases between them. CDR1 is MNHEY, CDR2 SMNVEV, per germline (reference sequence). This CDR3 region has 15 residues. The chain's CDR3 is CASGSFSLADQPQHF. In nucleotides, the CDR3 is TGTGCCAGCGGTAGTTTTTCGCTGGCCGATCAGCCCCAGCATTTT.

As DNA, the CDR3 is TGTGCCAGCAGCCTGTATAAAAGGGGCGAGCAGTACTTC. Its protein product is CASSLYKRGEQYF. The rearrangement links TRBV25-1 to TRBJ2-7; the D gene is possibly TRBD1 (5 bases). V was pared by 6 bases and J by 6 bases, with 15 bases between. CDR1 MGHDK and CDR2 SYGVNS come from the germline V gene. There are 13 residues in the CDR3.

There are many counts of this clonotype. The chain combines TRBV2 with TRBJ2-7; D uncertain. Trimming removed 7 bases at V and 3 bases at J, with 19 bases between. Germline V lookup: CDR1 SNHLY, CDR2 FYNNEI. The CDR3 spans 15 residues. The CDR3 is CASTDQRSGVYEQYF. CDR3 nucleotide sequence: TGTGCCAGCACCGATCAAAGGTCCGGAGTCTACGAGCAGTACTTC.

The table lists this clonotype with many counts. The genes are TRBV9 and TRBJ2-7; TRBD1 agrees at 7 bases. The CDR3 extends over 16 amino acids. J was trimmed by 2 bases and V by 2 bases; bases with no gene match: 10. Germline values: CDR1 SGDLS, CDR2 YYNGEE. The CDR3 coding sequence is TGTGCCAGCAGCGTGCAAACCGGGACAGTACCCTACGAGCAGTACTTC. The encoded protein is CASSVQTGTVPYEQYF.

This clonotype was detected ten times or more. This chain joins TRBV3-1 and TRBJ2-3; 7 positions agree with TRBD2. With 2 bases clipped from V and 0 bases from J, the junction kept 8 bases outside the gene matches. This CDR3 spans 17 amino acids. Germline values: CDR1 LGHDT, CDR2 YNNKEL (reference sequence). CDR3: CASSQRSSGTSTDTQYF. CDR3 coding DNA: TGTGCCAGCAGCCAAAGATCTAGCGGAACTAGCACAGATACGCAGTATTTT.

This clonotype occurred many times. The chain links TRBV2 to TRBJ2-7, with 7 bases identical to TRBD1. V was pared by 2 bases and J by 5 bases, with 6 bases of the junction left unmatched. CDR3 size: 14 residues. The germline CDR1 and CDR2 sequences are SNHLY and FYNNEI. DNA of the CDR3: TGTGCCAGCAGTGAAATTGTGACAGGGAACGAGCAGTACTTC. This sequence encodes CASSEIVTGNEQYF. Drawing the rest from reference TRBV2 and TRBJ2-7, the complete variable domain is EPEVTQTPSHQVTQMGQEVILRCVPISNHLYFYWYRQILGQKVEFLVSFYNNEISEKSEIFDDQFSVERPDGSNFTLKIRSTKLEDSAMYFCASSEIVTGNEQYFGPGTRLTVT.

This clonotype was observed many times. The chain is built from TRBV29-1 and TRBJ2-7; D might be TRBD1 (6 bases). V gave up 6 bases and J gave up 5 bases, with 20 bases separating them. The length of the CDR3 is 14 residues. Germline CDR1 and CDR2: SQVTM and ANQGSEA. The CDR3 coding sequence is TGCAGCGTGCAACAGGGTCCCCGCGCCCACGAGCAGTACTTC. Protein: CSVQQGPRAHEQYF.

This clonotype was found many times. The rearrangement joins TRBV28 to TRBJ2-7, with D unclear. CDR3 size: 14 residues. The germline CDR1 and CDR2 sequences are MDHEN and SYDVKM. The V gene lost 5 bases and the J gene lost 0 bases, with 11 bases spanning the gap. CDR3: CASSVGPFSYEQYF. CDR3 DNA: TGTGCCAGCAGTGTTGGCCCGTTCTCCTACGAGCAGTACTTC.

The chain couples TRBV19 to TRBJ2-5; 7 bases map to TRBD1. Losses at the gene ends were 4 bases for V and 5 bases for J; bases not matched to a gene: 7. Germline V gene data show CDR1 as LNHDA and CDR2 as SQIVND (reference sequence). This CDR3 is 14 amino acids long. The CDR3 DNA sequence: TGTGCCAGTAGTAGGACAGGTACGACGGAGACCCAGTACTTC. Its protein is CASSRTGTTETQYF. Filled out from reference TRBV19 and TRBJ2-5, the complete variable domain reads DGGITQSPKYLFRKEGQNVTLSCEQNLNHDAMYWYRQDPGQGLRLIYYSQIVNDFQKGDIAEGYSVSREKKESFPLTVTSAQKNPTAFYLCASSRTGTTETQYFGPGTRLLVL.

A word on this clonotype: It may be a read error: a sequence one base away is much more abundant. The chain uses TRBV20-1 and TRBJ2-7; D not resolved. Trimming took 3 bases from V and 5 from J, leaving 8 bases between them. CDR1 DFQATT and CDR2 SNEGSKA come from the germline V gene (reference sequence). CDR3 length: 11 residues. Here the CDR3 reads CSASQSHEQYF. CDR3 DNA sequence: TGCAGTGCTAGCCAGAGTCACGAGCAGTACTTC.

This clonotype was recorded many times. This sequence joins TRBV9 and TRBJ2-2; D uncertain. Germline-derived CDR1 and CDR2 are SGDLS and YYNGEE. V lost 0 bases and J 1 base, leaving 10 bases between the germline ends. The CDR3 sequence is 16 residues long. The CDR3 DNA follows: TGTGCCAGCAGCGTAGGGTCGGAATTGAACACCGGGGAGCTGTTTTTT. Encoded protein: CASSVGSELNTGELFF.

The rearrangement links TRBV4-1 to TRBJ2-1; 13 bases fit TRBD2. J was trimmed by 7 bases and V by 4 bases; bases with no gene match: 13. The germline V gene has CDR1 MGHRA and CDR2 YSYEKL. The CDR3 contains 18 residues. The CDR3: CASSPPVGGLAGTNEQFF. The CDR3 DNA follows: TGCGCCAGCAGCCCTCCAGTGGGGGGACTAGCGGGAACGAATGAGCAGTTCTTC.

In its sample, this clonotype was seen many times. This rearrangement joins TRBV25-1 to TRBJ2-3; a possible D gene is TRBD2 (6 bases). Between the trimmed V and J ends, which lost 8 bases and 5 bases, there was a span of 20 bases. CDR1 MGHDK and CDR2 SYGVNS come from the germline V gene. This CDR3 has 15 residues. The chain's CDR3 is CASASDLLGGDTQYF. In DNA form, the CDR3 reads TGTGCCAGCGCCTCCGACCTTTTGGGGGGAGATACGCAGTATTTT.